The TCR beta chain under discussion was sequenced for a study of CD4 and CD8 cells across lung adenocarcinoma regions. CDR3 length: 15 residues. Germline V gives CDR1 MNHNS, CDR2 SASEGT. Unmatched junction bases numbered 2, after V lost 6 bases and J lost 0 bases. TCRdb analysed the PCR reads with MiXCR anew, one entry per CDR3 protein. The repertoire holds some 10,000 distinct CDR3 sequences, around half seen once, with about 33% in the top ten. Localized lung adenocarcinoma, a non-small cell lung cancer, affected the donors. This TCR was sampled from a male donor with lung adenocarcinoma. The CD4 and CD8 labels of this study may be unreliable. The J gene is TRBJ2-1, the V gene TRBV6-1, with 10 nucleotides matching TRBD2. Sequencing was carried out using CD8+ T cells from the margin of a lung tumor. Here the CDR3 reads CASRASGSSYNEQFF. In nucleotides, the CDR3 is TGTGCCAGCAGGGCTAGCGGGAGCTCCTACAATGAGCAGTTCTTC.